These 2 T cell receptor beta chains came from one sample sequenced in a study of T cell responses to AZD1222 COVID-19 vaccine. Repertoires were generated with immunoSEQ multiplex PCR, while TCRdb's copy carries only in-frame clones and drops some. The sample has about 150,000 clones, less than 95% seen once. Sample: peripheral blood, taken 28 days after the second AZD1222 dose. These receptors all stem from an adult who received the AZD1222 COVID-19 vaccine.

The chain uses TRBV9 and TRBJ2-1, with D unresolved. The CDR3 is made up of 15 amino acids. Per germline, CDR1 SGDLS and CDR2 YYNGEE. V lost 0 bases and J lost 1, with 8 bases in between. The CDR3 DNA follows: TGTGCCAGCAGCGTAGCGGGCGCTTCCTACAATGAGCAGTTCTTC. This gives the protein CASSVAGASYNEQFF.

The V gene is TRBV7-2, the J gene TRBJ1-2; 7 bases are a match to TRBD1. The trim removed 3 bases at V and 2 bases at J, leaving 3 bases unmatched. The V gene's germline CDR1 is SGHTA and CDR2 FQGNSA. This CDR3 is built from 14 residues. CDR3 bases: TGTGCCAGCAGCTTTCAGGGACAGAACTATGGCTACACCTTC. Residues: CASSFQGQNYGYTF.